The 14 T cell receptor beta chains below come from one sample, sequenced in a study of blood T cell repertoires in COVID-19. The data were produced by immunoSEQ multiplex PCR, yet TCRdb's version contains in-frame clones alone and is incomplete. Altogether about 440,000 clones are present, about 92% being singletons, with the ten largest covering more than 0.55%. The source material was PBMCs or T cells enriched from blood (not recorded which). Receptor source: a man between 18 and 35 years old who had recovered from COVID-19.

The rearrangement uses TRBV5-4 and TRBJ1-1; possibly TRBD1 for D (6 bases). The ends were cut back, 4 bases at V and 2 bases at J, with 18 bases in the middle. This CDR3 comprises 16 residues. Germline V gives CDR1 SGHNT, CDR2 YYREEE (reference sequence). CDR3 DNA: TGTGCCAGCAGCGCGTACACCGGGACACGTAACACTGAAGCTTTCTTT. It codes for CASSAYTGTRNTEAFF.

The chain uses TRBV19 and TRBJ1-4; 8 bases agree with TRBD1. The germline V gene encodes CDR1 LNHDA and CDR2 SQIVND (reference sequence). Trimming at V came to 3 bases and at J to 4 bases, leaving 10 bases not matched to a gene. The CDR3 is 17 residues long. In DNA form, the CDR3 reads TGTGCCAGTAGTATTTATCGGCAGGGGGCTCTTAATGAAAAACTGTTTTTT. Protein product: CASSIYRQGALNEKLFF.

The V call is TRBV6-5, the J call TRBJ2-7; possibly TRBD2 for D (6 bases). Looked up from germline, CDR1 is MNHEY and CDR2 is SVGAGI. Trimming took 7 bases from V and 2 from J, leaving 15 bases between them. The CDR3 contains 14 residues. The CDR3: CASTLTPGAYEQYF. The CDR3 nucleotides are TGTGCCAGCACCCTGACACCGGGGGCCTACGAGCAGTACTTC.

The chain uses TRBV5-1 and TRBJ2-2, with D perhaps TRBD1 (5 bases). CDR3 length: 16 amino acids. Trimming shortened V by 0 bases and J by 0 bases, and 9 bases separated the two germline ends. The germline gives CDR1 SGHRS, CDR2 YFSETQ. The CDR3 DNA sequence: TGCGCCAGCAGCTTGGCCGCGACAGCGAACACCGGGGAGCTGTTTTTT. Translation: CASSLAATANTGELFF.

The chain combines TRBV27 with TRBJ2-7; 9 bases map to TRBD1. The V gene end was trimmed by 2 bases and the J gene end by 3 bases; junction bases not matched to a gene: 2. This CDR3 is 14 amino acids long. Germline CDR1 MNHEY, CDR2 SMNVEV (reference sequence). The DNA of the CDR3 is TGTGCCAGCAGTTTAGGGACAGGGAACTACGAGCAGTACTTC. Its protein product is CASSLGTGNYEQYF.

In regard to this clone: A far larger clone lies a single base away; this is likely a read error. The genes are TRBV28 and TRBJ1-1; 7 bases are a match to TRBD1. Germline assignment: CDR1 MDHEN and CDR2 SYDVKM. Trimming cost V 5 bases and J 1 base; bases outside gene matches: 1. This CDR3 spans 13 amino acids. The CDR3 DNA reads TGTGCCAGCAGTCACAGGGGGAACACTGAAGCTTTCTTT. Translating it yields CASSHRGNTEAFF.

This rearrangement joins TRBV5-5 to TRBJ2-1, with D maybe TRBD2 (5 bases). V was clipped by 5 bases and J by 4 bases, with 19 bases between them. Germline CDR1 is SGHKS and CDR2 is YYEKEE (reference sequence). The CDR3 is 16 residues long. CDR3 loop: CASRALGGGGYNEQFF. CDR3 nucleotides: TGTGCCAGCAGGGCCTTGGGCGGAGGAGGATACAATGAGCAGTTCTTC.

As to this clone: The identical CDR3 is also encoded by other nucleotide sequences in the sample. CDR3 in DNA: TGTGCCAGCAAAGGGGGTGGCTATGGCTACACCTTC. It codes for CASKGGGYGYTF. V and J are TRBV27 and TRBJ1-2, with D possibly TRBD1 on 6 matching bases. V was shortened by 7 bases and J by 4 bases, with 10 bases between the two germline ends. CDR1 MNHEY and CDR2 SMNVEV come from the germline V gene (reference sequence). The length of the CDR3 is 12 residues.

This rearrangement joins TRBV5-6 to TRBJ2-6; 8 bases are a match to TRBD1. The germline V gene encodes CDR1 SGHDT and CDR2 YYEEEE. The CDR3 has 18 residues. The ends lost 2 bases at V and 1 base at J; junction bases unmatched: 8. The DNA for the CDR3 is TGTGCCAGCAGCTTACCGGGACAGGCTCCTTCTGGGGCCAACGTCCTGACTTTC. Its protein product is CASSLPGQAPSGANVLTF.

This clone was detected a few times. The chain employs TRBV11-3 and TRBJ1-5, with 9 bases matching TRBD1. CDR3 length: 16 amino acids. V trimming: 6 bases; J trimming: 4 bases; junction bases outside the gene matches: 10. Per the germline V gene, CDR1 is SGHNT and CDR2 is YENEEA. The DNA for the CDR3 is TGTGCCAGCAGAACCCCTGGGGGGACAGGGAATCAGCCCCAGCATTTT. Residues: CASRTPGGTGNQPQHF.

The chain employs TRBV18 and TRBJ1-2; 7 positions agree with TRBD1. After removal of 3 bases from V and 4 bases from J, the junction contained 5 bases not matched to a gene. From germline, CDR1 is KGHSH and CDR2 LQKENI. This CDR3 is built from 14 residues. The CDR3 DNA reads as TGTGCCAGCTCACCGTCGGGACAGCCCTATGGCTACACCTTC. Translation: CASSPSGQPYGYTF.

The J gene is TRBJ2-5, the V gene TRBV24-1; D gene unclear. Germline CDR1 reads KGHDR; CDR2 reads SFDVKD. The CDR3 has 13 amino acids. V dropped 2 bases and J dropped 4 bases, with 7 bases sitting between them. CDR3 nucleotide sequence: TGTGCCACCAGTGATTACCTCAGAGAGACCCAGTACTTC. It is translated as CATSDYLRETQYF.

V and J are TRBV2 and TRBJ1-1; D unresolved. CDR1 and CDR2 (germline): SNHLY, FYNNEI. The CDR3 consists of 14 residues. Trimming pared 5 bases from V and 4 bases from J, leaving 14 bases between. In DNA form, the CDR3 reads TGTGCCAGCAGTCAGAGGGAACATAGCACTGAAGCTTTCTTT. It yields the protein CASSQREHSTEAFF.

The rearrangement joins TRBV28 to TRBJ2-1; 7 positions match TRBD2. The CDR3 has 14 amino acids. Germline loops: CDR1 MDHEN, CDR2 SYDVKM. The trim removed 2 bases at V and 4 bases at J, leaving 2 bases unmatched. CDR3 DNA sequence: TGTGCCAGCAGTTTAAGCGGGGCGTACAATGAGCAGTTCTTC. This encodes CASSLSGAYNEQFF.